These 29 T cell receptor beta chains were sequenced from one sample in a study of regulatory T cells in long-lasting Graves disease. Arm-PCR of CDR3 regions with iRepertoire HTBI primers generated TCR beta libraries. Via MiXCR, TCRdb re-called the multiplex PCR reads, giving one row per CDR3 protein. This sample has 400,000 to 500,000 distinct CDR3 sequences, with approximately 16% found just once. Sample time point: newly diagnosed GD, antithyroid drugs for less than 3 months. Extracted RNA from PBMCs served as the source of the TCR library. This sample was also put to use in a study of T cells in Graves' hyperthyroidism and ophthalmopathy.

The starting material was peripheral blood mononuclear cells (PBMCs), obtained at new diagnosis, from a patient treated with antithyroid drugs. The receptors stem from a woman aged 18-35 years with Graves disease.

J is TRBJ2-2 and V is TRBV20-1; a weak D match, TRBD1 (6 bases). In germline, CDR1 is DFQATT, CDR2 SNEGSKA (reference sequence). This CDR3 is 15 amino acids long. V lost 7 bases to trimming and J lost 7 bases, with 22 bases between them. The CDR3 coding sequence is TGCAGTGGAAGGCCAGGGGACGGCGGTGTCGGGGAGCTGTTTTTT. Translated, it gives CSGRPGDGGVGELFF.

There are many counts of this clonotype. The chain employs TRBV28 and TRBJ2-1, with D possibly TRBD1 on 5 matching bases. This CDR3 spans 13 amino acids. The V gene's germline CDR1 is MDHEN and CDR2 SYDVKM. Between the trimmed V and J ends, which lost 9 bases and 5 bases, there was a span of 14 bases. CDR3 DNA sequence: TGTGCCAGTCTTGGTGCAGGGCACAATGAGCAGTTCTTC. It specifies CASLGAGHNEQFF.

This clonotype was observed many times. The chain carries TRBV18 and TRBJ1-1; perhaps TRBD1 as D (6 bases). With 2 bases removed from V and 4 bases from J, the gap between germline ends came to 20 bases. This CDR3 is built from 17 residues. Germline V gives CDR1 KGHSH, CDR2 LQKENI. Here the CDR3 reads CASSPKEQGGSSTEAFF. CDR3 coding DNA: TGTGCCAGCTCACCAAAGGAACAGGGCGGCAGTAGCACTGAAGCTTTCTTT.

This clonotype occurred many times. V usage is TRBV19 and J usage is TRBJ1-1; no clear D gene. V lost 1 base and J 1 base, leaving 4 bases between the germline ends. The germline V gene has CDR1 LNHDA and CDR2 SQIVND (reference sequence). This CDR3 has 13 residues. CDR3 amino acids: CASSIAANTEAFF. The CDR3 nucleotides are TGTGCCAGTAGTATAGCCGCGAACACTGAAGCTTTCTTT.

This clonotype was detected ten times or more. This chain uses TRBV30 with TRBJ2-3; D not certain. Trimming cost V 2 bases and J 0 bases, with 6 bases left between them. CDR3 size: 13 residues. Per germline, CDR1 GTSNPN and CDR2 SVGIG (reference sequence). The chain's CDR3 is CAWSLESTDTQYF. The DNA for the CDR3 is TGTGCCTGGAGTCTAGAGAGCACAGATACGCAGTATTTT.

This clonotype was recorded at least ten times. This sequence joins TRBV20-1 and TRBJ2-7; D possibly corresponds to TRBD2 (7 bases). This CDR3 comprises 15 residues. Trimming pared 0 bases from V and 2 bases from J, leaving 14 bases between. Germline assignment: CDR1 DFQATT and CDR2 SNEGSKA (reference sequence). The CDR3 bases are TGCAGTGCTAGAGATCGGCGGGGGCGCCCCTACGAGCAGTACTTC. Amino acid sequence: CSARDRRGRPYEQYF.

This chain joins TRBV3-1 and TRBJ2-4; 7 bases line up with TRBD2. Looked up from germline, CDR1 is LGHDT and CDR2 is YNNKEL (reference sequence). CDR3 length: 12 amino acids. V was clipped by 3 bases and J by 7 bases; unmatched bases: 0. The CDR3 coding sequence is TGTGCCAGCAGCCAGGGAGGGAACATTCAGTACTTC. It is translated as CASSQGGNIQYF.

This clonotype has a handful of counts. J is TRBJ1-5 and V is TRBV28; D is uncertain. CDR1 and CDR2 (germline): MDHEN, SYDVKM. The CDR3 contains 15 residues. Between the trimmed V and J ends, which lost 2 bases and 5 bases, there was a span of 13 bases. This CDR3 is CASSLDGSLHQPQHF. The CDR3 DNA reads TGTGCCAGCAGTTTAGATGGGTCCCTCCATCAGCCCCAGCATTTT.

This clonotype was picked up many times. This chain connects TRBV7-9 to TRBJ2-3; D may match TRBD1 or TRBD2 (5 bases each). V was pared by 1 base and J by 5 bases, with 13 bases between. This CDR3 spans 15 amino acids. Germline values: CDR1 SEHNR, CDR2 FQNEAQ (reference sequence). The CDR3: CASSLVGELGDTQYF. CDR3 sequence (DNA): TGTGCCAGCAGCTTAGTGGGGGAGCTTGGAGATACGCAGTATTTT.

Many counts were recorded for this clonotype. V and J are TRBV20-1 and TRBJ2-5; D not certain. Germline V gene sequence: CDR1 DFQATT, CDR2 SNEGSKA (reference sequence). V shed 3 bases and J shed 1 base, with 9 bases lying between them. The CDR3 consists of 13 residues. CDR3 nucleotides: TGCAGTGCTAGGATCTGGGGCCAAGAGACCCAGTACTTC. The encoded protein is CSARIWGQETQYF.

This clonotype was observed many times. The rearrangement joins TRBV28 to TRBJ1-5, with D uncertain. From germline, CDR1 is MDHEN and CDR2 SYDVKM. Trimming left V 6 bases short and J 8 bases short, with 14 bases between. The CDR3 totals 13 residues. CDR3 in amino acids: CASSLPPAEPQHF. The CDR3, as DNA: TGTGCCAGCAGCTTGCCTCCAGCTGAGCCCCAGCATTTT.

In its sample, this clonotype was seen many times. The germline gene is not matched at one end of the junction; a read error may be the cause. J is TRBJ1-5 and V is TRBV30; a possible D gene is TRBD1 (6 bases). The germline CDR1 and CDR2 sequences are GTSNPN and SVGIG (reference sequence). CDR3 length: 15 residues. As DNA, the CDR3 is TGTGCTTGGAAAGGACAACAGGGACGTAATCAGCCCCAGCATTTT. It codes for CAWKGQQGRNQPQHF. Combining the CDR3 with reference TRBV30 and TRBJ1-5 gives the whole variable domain SQTIHQWPATLVQPVGSPLSLECTVEGTSNPNLYWYRQAAGRGLQLLFYSVGIGQISSEVPQNLSASRPQDRQFILSSKKLLLSDSGFYLCAWKGQQGRNQPQHFGDGTRLSIL.

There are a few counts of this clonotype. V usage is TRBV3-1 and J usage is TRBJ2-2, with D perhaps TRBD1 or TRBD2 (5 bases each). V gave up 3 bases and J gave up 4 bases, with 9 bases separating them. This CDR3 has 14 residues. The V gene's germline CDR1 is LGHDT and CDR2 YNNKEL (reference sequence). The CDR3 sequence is CASSQGRTTGELFF. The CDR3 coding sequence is TGTGCCAGCAGCCAGGGACGGACCACCGGGGAGCTGTTTTTT.

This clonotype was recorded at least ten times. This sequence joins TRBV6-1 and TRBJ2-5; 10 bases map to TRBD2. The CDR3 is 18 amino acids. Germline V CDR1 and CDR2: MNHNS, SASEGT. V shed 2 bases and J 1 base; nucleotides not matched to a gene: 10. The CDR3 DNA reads TGTGCCAGCAGTGAATCTCCCTCGGGACTAGCGACCCAAGAGACCCAGTACTTC. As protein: CASSESPSGLATQETQYF.

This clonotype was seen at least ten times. CDR3 loop: CASSQTISSYNEQFF. The CDR3 DNA sequence: TGTGCCAGCAGCCAAACCATCAGCTCCTACAATGAGCAGTTCTTC. This sequence joins TRBV3-1 and TRBJ2-1, with no clear D. Trimming removed 2 bases from V and 0 bases from J, with 8 bases in between. Germline V gene data show CDR1 as LGHDT and CDR2 as YNNKEL (reference sequence). This CDR3 region has 15 residues.

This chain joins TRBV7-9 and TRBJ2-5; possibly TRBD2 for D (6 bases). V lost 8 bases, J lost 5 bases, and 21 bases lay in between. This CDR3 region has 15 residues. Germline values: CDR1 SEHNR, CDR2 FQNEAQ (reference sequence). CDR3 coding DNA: TGTGCCAGCTCACTAATGGCGGGAATGGAGGAGACCCAGTACTTC. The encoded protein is CASSLMAGMEETQYF.

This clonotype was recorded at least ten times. The DNA for the CDR3 is TGTGCCAGCAGTCCGGGACAGGGGACCTATGGCTACACCTTC. As protein: CASSPGQGTYGYTF. The V call is TRBV6-1, the J call TRBJ1-2, with 10 bases lining up with TRBD1. The V gene end was trimmed by 5 bases and the J gene end by 4 bases; junction bases not matched to a gene: 4. This CDR3 comprises 14 residues. Germline V CDR1 and CDR2: MNHNS, SASEGT.

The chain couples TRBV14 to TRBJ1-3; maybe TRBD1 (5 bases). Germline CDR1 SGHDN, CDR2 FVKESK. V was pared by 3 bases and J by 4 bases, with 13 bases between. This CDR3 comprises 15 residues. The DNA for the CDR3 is TGTGCCAGCAGCCACGACCGGGACCGAGGAAACACCATATATTTT. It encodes CASSHDRDRGNTIYF.

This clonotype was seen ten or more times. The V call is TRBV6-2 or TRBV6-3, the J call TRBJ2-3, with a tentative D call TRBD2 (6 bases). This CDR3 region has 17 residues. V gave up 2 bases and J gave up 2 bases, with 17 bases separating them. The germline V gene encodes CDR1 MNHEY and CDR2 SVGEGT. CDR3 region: CASSYEWRGVVTDTQYF. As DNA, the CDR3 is TGTGCCAGCAGTTACGAATGGCGGGGAGTAGTCACAGATACGCAGTATTTT.

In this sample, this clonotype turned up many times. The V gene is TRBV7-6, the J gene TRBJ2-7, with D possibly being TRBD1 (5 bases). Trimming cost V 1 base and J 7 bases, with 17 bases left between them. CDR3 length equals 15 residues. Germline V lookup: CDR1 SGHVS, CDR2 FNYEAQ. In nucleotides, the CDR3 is TGTGCCAGCAGCTTAGAAGGGGAAGTTCTTGAGGAGCAGTACTTC. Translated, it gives CASSLEGEVLEEQYF.

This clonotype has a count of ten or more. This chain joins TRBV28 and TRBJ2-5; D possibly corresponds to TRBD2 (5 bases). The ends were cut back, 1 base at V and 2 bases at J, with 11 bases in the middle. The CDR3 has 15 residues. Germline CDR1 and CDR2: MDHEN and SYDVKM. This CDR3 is CASSLSGPGQETQYF. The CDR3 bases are TGTGCCAGCAGTTTATCCGGTCCGGGACAAGAGACCCAGTACTTC.

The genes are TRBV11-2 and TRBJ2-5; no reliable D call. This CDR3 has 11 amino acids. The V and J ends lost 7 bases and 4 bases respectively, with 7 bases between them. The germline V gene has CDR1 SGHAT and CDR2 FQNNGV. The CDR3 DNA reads TGTGCCAGCAACACCTTAGAGACCCAGTACTTC. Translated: CASNTLETQYF.

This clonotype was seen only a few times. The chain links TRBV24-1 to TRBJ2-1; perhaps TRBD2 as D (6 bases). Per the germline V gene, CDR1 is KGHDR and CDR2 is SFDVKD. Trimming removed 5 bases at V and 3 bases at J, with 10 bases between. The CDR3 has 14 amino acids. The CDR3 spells CATSVADNYNEQFF. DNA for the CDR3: TGTGCCACCAGTGTAGCGGACAACTACAATGAGCAGTTCTTC.

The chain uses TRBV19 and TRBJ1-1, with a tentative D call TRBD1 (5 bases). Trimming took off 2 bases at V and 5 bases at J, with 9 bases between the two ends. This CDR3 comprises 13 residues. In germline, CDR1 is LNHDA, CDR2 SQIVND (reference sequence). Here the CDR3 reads CASSIWDVTEAFF. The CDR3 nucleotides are TGTGCCAGTAGTATATGGGACGTAACTGAAGCTTTCTTT.

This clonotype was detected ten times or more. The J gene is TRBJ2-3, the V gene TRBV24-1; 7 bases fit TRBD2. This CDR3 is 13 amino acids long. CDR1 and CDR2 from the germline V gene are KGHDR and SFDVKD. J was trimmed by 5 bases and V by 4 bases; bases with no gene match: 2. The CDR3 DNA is TGTGCCACCAGTGACCCGGGGGGAGATACGCAGTATTTT. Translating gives CATSDPGGDTQYF.

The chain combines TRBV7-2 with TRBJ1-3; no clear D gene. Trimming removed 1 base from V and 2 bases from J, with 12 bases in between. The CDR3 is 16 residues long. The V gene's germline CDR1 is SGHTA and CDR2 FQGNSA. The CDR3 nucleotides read TGTGCCAGCAGCTTAGAAGCAGGCTGGGCTGGAAACACCATATATTTT. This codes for CASSLEAGWAGNTIYF.

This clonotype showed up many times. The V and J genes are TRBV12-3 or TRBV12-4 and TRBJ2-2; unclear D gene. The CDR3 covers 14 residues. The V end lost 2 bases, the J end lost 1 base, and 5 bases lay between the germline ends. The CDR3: CASSLKGNTGELFF. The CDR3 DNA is TGTGCCAGCAGTTTAAAGGGGAACACCGGGGAGCTGTTTTTT.

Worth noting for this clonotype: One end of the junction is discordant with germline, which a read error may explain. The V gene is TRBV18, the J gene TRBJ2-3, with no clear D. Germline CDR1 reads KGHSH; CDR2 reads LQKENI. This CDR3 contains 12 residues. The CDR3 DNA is TGTGCCATCTCACCATCAGCAGATACGCAGTATTTT. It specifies CAISPSADTQYF.

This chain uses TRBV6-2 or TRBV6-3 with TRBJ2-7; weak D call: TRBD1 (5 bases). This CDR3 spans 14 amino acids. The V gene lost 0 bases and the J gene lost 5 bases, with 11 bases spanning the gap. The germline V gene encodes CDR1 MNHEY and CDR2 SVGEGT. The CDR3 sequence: CASSYSTRAHEQYF. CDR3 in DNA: TGTGCCAGCAGTTACTCTACCAGGGCCCACGAGCAGTACTTC.